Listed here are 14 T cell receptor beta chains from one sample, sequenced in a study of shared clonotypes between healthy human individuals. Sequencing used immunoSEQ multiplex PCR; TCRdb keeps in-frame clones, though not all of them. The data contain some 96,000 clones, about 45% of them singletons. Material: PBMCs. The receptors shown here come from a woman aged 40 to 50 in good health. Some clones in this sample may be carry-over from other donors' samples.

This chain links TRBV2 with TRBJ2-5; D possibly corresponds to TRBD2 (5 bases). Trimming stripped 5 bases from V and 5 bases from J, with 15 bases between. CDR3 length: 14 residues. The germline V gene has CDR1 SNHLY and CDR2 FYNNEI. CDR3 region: CASSTGLARETQYF. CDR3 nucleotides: TGTGCCAGCAGTACCGGACTGGCCCGGGAGACCCAGTACTTC.

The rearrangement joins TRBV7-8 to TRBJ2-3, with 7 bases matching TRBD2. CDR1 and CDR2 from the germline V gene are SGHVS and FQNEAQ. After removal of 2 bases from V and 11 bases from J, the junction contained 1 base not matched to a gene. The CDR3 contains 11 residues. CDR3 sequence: CASSLLAVQYF. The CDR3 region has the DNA TGTGCCAGCAGCTTACTAGCGGTGCAGTATTTT.

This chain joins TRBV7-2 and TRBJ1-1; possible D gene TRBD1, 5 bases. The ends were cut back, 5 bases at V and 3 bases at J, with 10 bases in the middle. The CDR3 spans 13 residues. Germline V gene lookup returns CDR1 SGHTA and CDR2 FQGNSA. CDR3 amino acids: CASSRGTYTEAFF. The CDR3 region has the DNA TGTGCCAGCAGCAGAGGGACCTACACTGAAGCTTTCTTT. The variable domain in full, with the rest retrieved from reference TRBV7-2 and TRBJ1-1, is GAGVSQSPSNKVTEKGKDVELRCDPISGHTALYWYRQSLGQGLEFLIYFQGNSAPDKSGLPSDRFSAERTGGSVSTLTIQRTQQEDSAVYLCASSRGTYTEAFFGQGTRLTVV.

CDR3 sequence: CASSLAGTSREQFF. The CDR3, as DNA: TGTGCCAGCAGCTTAGCCGGGACTAGCAGGGAGCAGTTCTTC. The chain links TRBV7-9 to TRBJ2-1, with 9 bases identical to TRBD2. From germline, CDR1 is SEHNR and CDR2 FQNEAQ (reference sequence). V gave up 0 bases and J gave up 10 bases; unmatched junction bases: 4. The CDR3 contains 14 residues. The full variable domain, with the rest looked up from reference TRBV7-9 and TRBJ2-1, is DTGVSQNPRHKITKRGQNVTFRCDPISEHNRLYWYRQTLGQGPEFLTYFQNEAQLEKSRLLSDRFSAERPKGSFSTLEIQRTEQGDSAMYLCASSLAGTSREQFFGPGTRLTVL.

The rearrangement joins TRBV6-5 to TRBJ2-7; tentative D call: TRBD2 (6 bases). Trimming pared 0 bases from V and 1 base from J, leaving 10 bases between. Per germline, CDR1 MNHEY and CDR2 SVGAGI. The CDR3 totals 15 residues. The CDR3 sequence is CASSYSQAGSYEQYF. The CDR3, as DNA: TGTGCCAGCAGTTACTCTCAGGCGGGGTCCTACGAGCAGTACTTC.

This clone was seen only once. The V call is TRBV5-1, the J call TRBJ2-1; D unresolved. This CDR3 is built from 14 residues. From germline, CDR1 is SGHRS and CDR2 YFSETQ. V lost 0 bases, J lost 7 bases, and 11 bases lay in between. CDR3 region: CASSLAGVLNEQFF. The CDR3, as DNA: TGCGCCAGCAGCTTGGCAGGAGTCCTAAATGAGCAGTTCTTC.

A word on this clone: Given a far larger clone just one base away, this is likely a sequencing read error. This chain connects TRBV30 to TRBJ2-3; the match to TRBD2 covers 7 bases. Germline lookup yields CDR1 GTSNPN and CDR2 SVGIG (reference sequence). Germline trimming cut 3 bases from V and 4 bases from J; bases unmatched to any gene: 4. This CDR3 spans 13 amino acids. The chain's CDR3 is CAWRKGGADTQYF. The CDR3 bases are TGTGCCTGGAGAAAGGGAGGGGCAGATACGCAGTATTTT. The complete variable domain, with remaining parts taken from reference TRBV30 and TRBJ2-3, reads SQTIHQWPATLVQPVGSPLSLECTVEGTSNPNLYWYRQAAGRGLQLLFYSVGIGQISSEVPQNLSASRPQDRQFILSSKKLLLSDSGFYLCAWRKGGADTQYFGPGTRLTVL.

The CDR3 protein is CASSWAPHDKGTAYEQYF. The CDR3 DNA is TGTGCCAGCAGTTGGGCCCCACACGATAAGGGGACAGCCTACGAGCAGTACTTC. This chain links TRBV28 with TRBJ2-7, with 7 bases matching TRBD1. Trimming removed 4 bases from V and 2 bases from J; junction bases left unmatched: 17. CDR1 MDHEN and CDR2 SYDVKM come from the germline V gene. The CDR3 loop spans 18 amino acids.

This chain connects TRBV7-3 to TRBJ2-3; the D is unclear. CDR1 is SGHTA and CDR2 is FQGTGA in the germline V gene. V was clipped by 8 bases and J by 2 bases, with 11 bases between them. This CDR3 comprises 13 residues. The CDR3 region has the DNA TGTGCCAGCGGGCCCGGTACCACAGATACGCAGTATTTT. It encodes CASGPGTTDTQYF.

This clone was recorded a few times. The CDR3 loop reads CASSLWRTGDEQYF. The CDR3, as DNA: TGTGCCAGCAGCTTGTGGCGGACAGGGGACGAGCAGTACTTC. The rearrangement uses TRBV5-5 and TRBJ2-7; TRBD1 aligns across 9 bases. CDR1 is SGHKS and CDR2 is YYEKEE in the germline V gene (reference sequence). Unmatched junction bases numbered 4, after V lost 1 base and J lost 5 bases. This CDR3 is 14 amino acids long.

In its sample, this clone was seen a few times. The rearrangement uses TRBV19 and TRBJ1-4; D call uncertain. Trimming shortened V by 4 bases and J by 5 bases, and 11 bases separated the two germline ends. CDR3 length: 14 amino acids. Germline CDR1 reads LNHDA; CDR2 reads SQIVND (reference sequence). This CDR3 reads CASSTGASNEKLFF. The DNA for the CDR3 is TGTGCCAGTAGTACGGGCGCCTCGAATGAAAAACTGTTTTTT.

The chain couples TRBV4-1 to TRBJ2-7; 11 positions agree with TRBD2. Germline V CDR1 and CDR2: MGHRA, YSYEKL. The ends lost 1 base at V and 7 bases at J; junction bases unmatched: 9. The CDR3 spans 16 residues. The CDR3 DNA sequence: TGCGCCAGCAGCCAAGCGAGACTAGCGGGACGAGGGGAGCAGTACTTC. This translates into CASSQARLAGRGEQYF.

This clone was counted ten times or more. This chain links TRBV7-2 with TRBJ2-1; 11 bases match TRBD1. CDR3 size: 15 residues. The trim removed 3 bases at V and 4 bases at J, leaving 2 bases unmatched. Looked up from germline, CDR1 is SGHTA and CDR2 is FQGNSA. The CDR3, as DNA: TGTGCCAGCAGCTTGGACAGGGGGCAATACAATGAGCAGTTCTTC. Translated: CASSLDRGQYNEQFF.

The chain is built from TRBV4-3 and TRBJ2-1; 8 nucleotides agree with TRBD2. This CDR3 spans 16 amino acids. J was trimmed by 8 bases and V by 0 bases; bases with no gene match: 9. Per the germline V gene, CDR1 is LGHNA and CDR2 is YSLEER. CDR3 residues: CASSQDPSGSYDEQFF. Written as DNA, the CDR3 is TGCGCCAGCAGCCAAGATCCGAGCGGGAGTTACGATGAGCAGTTCTTC.